Shown below are 4 T cell receptor beta chains from a single sample sequenced in a study of cytomegalovirus exposure and HLA in healthy donors. Researchers ran the PCR with 60 Vbeta and 13 Jbeta primers. Assay used: immunoSEQ multiplex PCR; TCRdb lists only in-frame clones, some missing. The repertoire holds almost 70,000 clones, with under 80% as singletons. Sequencing used PBMCs. The receptors stem from a male donor in good health and CMV-seropositive.

The chain has TRBV4-3 and TRBJ1-5; D ambiguous. From germline, CDR1 is LGHNA and CDR2 YSLEER. V was pared by 0 bases and J by 2 bases, with 17 bases between. This CDR3 has 18 amino acids. The CDR3: CASSQERDFPLGNQPQHF. CDR3 nucleotides: TGCGCCAGCAGCCAAGAGAGGGATTTCCCCTTGGGCAATCAGCCCCAGCATTTT.

This clone was found a few times. This rearrangement joins TRBV5-6 to TRBJ2-1, with TRBD1 matching 8 bases. CDR3 length: 17 amino acids. Germline V gives CDR1 SGHDT, CDR2 YYEEEE. V was clipped by 2 bases and J by 0 bases; unmatched bases: 7. This CDR3 is CASSLGGQGSSYNEQFF. The CDR3 region has the DNA TGTGCCAGCAGCTTAGGAGGACAGGGAAGCTCCTACAATGAGCAGTTCTTC.

The genes are TRBV5-4 and TRBJ2-7; 10 bases align to TRBD2. With V trimmed by 2 bases and J by 5 bases, 7 bases remained unmatched. Germline-derived CDR1 and CDR2 are SGHNT and YYREEE (reference sequence). This CDR3 has 15 residues. CDR3 amino acids: CASSFRLAGVNEQYF. The CDR3 coding sequence is TGTGCCAGCAGCTTTAGGCTAGCGGGGGTTAACGAGCAGTACTTC.

V usage is TRBV10-3 and J usage is TRBJ1-5; TRBD1 aligns across 9 bases. The germline CDR1 and CDR2 sequences are ENHRY and SYGVKD. The CDR3 spans 13 residues. V trimming: 4 bases; J trimming: 5 bases; junction bases outside the gene matches: 0. CDR3 sequence: CAISGDRDQPQHF. CDR3 DNA sequence: TGTGCCATCAGTGGGGACAGGGATCAGCCCCAGCATTTT.